The 26 T cell receptor beta chains below come from one sample, sequenced in a study of T-cell memory formation after mild COVID-19 (dated by TCRdb to about 2021). The receptor library was made with 5' RACE. TCRdb names Illumina NovaSeq 6000 as the instrument used. The public reads were run again by TCRdb, first through fastp at Q25 and then through MiXCR, and only productive beta chains were kept. Each entry merges the rows of one CDR3 protein and shows their most common DNA and genes. Recorded for this sample are 170,000 or so distinct CDR3 sequences; around 21% of them occurred a single time. The top ten hold about 23% of the sample. The material sequenced was PBMCs or a T cell subset sorted from them (not recorded which). These TCRs come from an adult woman who had mild COVID-19 (a few samples of this study predate the infection). The sample titles of this study are shuffled in the database, so cell type and time point are left out; the donor was told from shared clones.

The rearrangement joins TRBV29-1 to TRBJ2-2; D gene ambiguous. The germline V gene encodes CDR1 SQVTM and CDR2 ANQGSEA. V gave up 2 bases and J gave up 4 bases, with 11 bases separating them. This CDR3 comprises 14 residues. The DNA for the CDR3 is TGCAGCGTTGAATTAACAGCGATCACCGGGGAGCTGTTTTTT. Its protein is CSVELTAITGELFF.

This clonotype was observed a few times. The V and J genes are TRBV7-9 and TRBJ1-1; D is unclear. Germline V CDR1 and CDR2: SEHNR, FQNEAQ (reference sequence). This CDR3 spans 10 amino acids. V was cut by 10 bases and J by 3 bases, with 6 bases left in between. The CDR3 DNA reads as TGTGCCATTGCGGACACTGAAGCTTTCTTT. Its protein product is CAIADTEAFF.

This clonotype was found a few times. The chain carries TRBV7-9 and TRBJ1-2; 8 bases are shared with TRBD1. J lost 8 bases, V lost 5 bases, and 4 bases had no gene match. Germline assignment: CDR1 SEHNR and CDR2 FQNEAQ (reference sequence). This CDR3 spans 12 amino acids. CDR3 bases: TGTGCCAGCAGCGGACAGGGCGGCGGCTACACCTTC. It codes for CASSGQGGGYTF. Full variable domain (outside the CDR3, taken from reference TRBV7-9 and TRBJ1-2): DTGVSQNPRHKITKRGQNVTFRCDPISEHNRLYWYRQTLGQGPEFLTYFQNEAQLEKSRLLSDRFSAERPKGSFSTLEIQRTEQGDSAMYLCASSGQGGGYTFGSGTRLTVV.

The chain carries TRBV12-3 or TRBV12-4 and TRBJ1-1; 10 bases are shared with TRBD1. The CDR3 is 14 amino acids. Trimming cost V 4 bases and J 4 bases; bases outside gene matches: 3. This CDR3 reads CASSYGQGVTEAFF. CDR3 in DNA: TGTGCCAGCAGTTATGGACAGGGGGTCACTGAAGCTTTCTTT.

There are a few counts of this clonotype. The chain carries TRBV15 and TRBJ2-6; possible D gene TRBD2, 6 bases. CDR1 is LNHNV, CDR2 YYDKDF, per germline (reference sequence). The V end was cut by 4 bases, the J end by 0 bases, with 13 bases between. The CDR3 length is 17 residues. In nucleotides, the CDR3 is TGTGCCACCAGCACCGGAGGGTCCAGCTCTGGGGCCAACGTCCTGACTTTC. This codes for CATSTGGSSSGANVLTF.

V gene TRBV12-3 or TRBV12-4 combines with J gene TRBJ1-2; no firm D call. Trimming pared 6 bases from V and 0 bases from J, leaving 5 bases between. The CDR3 contains 12 residues. This chain's CDR3 is CASRGSNYGYTF. In DNA form, the CDR3 reads TGTGCCAGCAGAGGGTCTAACTATGGCTACACCTTC.

This clonotype was counted between two and nine times. The chain links TRBV7-8 to TRBJ1-5; D ambiguous. Trimming left V 5 bases short and J 4 bases short, with 15 bases between. There are 15 residues in the CDR3. CDR1 and CDR2 from the germline V gene are SGHVS and FQNEAQ. The CDR3 region is CASSLKEGPNQPQHF. As DNA, the CDR3 is TGTGCCAGCAGCCTTAAGGAGGGCCCAAATCAGCCCCAGCATTTT. Filled out from reference TRBV7-8 and TRBJ1-5, the complete variable domain reads GAGVSQSPRYKVAKRGQDVALRCDPISGHVSLFWYQQALGQGPEFLTYFQNEAQLDKSGLPSDRFFAERPEGSVSTLKIQRTQQEDSAVYLCASSLKEGPNQPQHFGDGTRLSIL.

The CDR3 nucleotides read TGTGCCATGAAAATGGGGGATTATAGCACAGATACGCAGTATTTT. Translation: CAMKMGDYSTDTQYF. The chain recombines TRBV2 with TRBJ2-3; D possibly uses TRBD1 or TRBD2 (5 bases each). The CDR3 has 15 residues. V gave up 10 bases and J gave up 0 bases, with 17 bases separating them. CDR1 is SNHLY and CDR2 is FYNNEI in the germline V gene.

Regarding this clonotype: A junction end diverges from the germline sequence, so it may reflect a read error. The genes are TRBV5-6 and TRBJ2-5, with 12 bases lining up with TRBD1. This CDR3 is built from 13 residues. Germline CDR1 is SGHDT and CDR2 is YYEEEE. The chain's CDR3 is CASSLSPGTGGSF. The CDR3 bases are TGTGCCAGCAGCTTGTCACCCGGGACAGGGGGCAGCTTC.

This clonotype showed up just a few times. The rearrangement uses TRBV4-3 and TRBJ2-1; possibly TRBD1 for D (5 bases). The CDR3 covers 13 residues. Germline V gene sequence: CDR1 LGHNA, CDR2 YSLEER. V dropped 1 base and J dropped 7 bases, with 8 bases sitting between them. The CDR3 sequence is CASSQASGNEQFF. CDR3 nucleotides: TGCGCCAGCAGCCAAGCTTCAGGGAATGAGCAGTTCTTC.

The chain combines TRBV29-1 with TRBJ1-2; 8 nucleotides line up with TRBD1. CDR3 size: 14 residues. Germline CDR1 reads SQVTM; CDR2 reads ANQGSEA. V lost 6 bases to trimming and J lost 1 base; unmatched junction nucleotides: 7. The CDR3 DNA reads TGCAGCGTCGCTGGGACAGGCGTTAACTATGGCTACACCTTC. Translated: CSVAGTGVNYGYTF.

This clonotype was seen a handful of times. The J gene is TRBJ2-1, the V gene TRBV30; 7 nucleotides match TRBD1. The CDR3 has 16 residues. V lost 3 bases and J lost 2; bases outside the gene matches: 10. The germline V gene has CDR1 GTSNPN and CDR2 SVGIG (reference sequence). CDR3 protein: CAWREPRGTPYNEQFF. CDR3 sequence (DNA): TGTGCCTGGAGGGAACCCAGGGGGACCCCCTACAATGAGCAGTTCTTC.

DNA of the CDR3: TGTGCCAGCAGCCCGACCGCGGGGCGCGCTTACACAGATACGCAGTATTTT. Protein product: CASSPTAGRAYTDTQYF. The genes are TRBV7-9 and TRBJ2-3, with D perhaps matching TRBD2 (6 bases). Germline V CDR1 and CDR2: SEHNR, FQNEAQ (reference sequence). V was trimmed by 5 bases and J by 2 bases, leaving 20 bases between them. The CDR3 totals 17 residues.

The chain has TRBV9 and TRBJ2-7; 9 positions agree with TRBD1. This CDR3 is built from 14 residues. Germline V gene sequence: CDR1 SGDLS, CDR2 YYNGEE. V lost 0 bases to trimming and J lost 6 bases; unmatched junction nucleotides: 4. The CDR3 bases are TGTGCCAGCAGCGTAGGGGACAGGGCAGGCGAGCAGTACTTC. Translating gives CASSVGDRAGEQYF.

The chain carries TRBV6-6 and TRBJ2-7; D not certain. Germline CDR1 MNHNY, CDR2 SVGAGI (reference sequence). The CDR3 has 12 residues. Trimming removed 0 bases from V and 6 bases from J, with 6 bases in between. CDR3 protein: CASSYSIREQYF. CDR3 in DNA: TGTGCCAGCAGTTACTCGATCCGCGAGCAGTACTTC.

V is TRBV20-1 and J is TRBJ1-2, with D perhaps matching TRBD1 (5 bases). The CDR3 loop spans 13 amino acids. V lost 2 bases, J lost 4 bases, and 11 bases lay in between. Germline V CDR1 and CDR2: DFQATT, SNEGSKA (reference sequence). The CDR3 region is CSARQGDGYGYTF. CDR3 in DNA: TGCAGTGCTAGACAGGGCGATGGCTATGGCTACACCTTC.

This clonotype was seen a few times. The chain carries TRBV7-9 and TRBJ1-5, with D possibly being TRBD1 (5 bases). Trimming pared 5 bases from V and 5 bases from J, leaving 13 bases between. This CDR3 is built from 14 residues. Germline lookup yields CDR1 SEHNR and CDR2 FQNEAQ (reference sequence). CDR3: CASSPGFSDQPQHF. In nucleotides, the CDR3 is TGTGCCAGCAGCCCAGGGTTCTCGGATCAGCCCCAGCATTTT.

In this sample, this clonotype turned up a few times. DNA of the CDR3: TGCGCCAGCAGCCCCACGAGGGTGCTCGGACAGGGACTAGATGGCTACACCTTC. Translated, it gives CASSPTRVLGQGLDGYTF. The chain has TRBV4-3 and TRBJ1-2; 8 bases align to TRBD1. Germline CDR1 reads LGHNA; CDR2 reads YSLEER. The trim removed 4 bases at V and 6 bases at J, leaving 19 bases unmatched. The CDR3 is 18 amino acids.

The chain is built from TRBV21-1 and TRBJ2-4; the D call in the table, TRBD1, was not verified against the DNA. TRBV21-1 is an annotated pseudogene. CDR3 size: 14 residues. In DNA, the CDR3 is TGTGCCAGCAGCAAACTGACAGACGGGGGCATTCAGTACTTC. It codes for CASSKLTDGGIQYF.

The genes are TRBV7-6 and TRBJ1-1; 7 bases line up with TRBD1. CDR1 is SGHVS and CDR2 is FNYEAQ in the germline V gene. This CDR3 is 14 amino acids long. V lost 4 bases and J lost 0; bases outside the gene matches: 2. CDR3 bases: TGTGCCAGCAGCTCGACAGGGCTGAACACTGAAGCTTTCTTT. It yields the protein CASSSTGLNTEAFF.

Only a few counts were recorded for this clonotype. The rearrangement links TRBV12-3 or TRBV12-4 to TRBJ1-1; D ambiguous. Trimming took off 5 bases at V and 0 bases at J, with 10 bases between the two ends. This CDR3 region has 14 residues. DNA of the CDR3: TGTGCCAGCAGTACAGTGTTTCTGAACACTGAAGCTTTCTTT. Translation gives CASSTVFLNTEAFF.

The rearrangement links TRBV4-1 to TRBJ2-3; TRBD2 might be the D (6 bases). The CDR3 is made up of 17 amino acids. Trimming removed 1 base from V and 2 bases from J, with 16 bases in between. Germline loops: CDR1 MGHRA, CDR2 YSYEKL. CDR3 in amino acids: CASSQVLGGGFTDTQYF. The CDR3 nucleotides are TGCGCCAGCAGCCAAGTACTGGGGGGTGGATTCACAGATACGCAGTATTTT.

The chain uses TRBV12-3 or TRBV12-4 and TRBJ2-1, with D unresolved. This CDR3 comprises 14 residues. V gave up 0 bases and J gave up 4 bases, with 7 bases separating them. CDR3 in amino acids: CASSLAVTYNEQFF. Written as DNA, the CDR3 is TGTGCCAGCAGTTTAGCGGTAACGTACAATGAGCAGTTCTTC.

This clonotype was seen more than once but under ten times. The chain uses TRBV11-3 and TRBJ2-1; 11 nucleotides align to TRBD2. J gave up 7 bases and V 5 bases, and 7 bases lay outside the gene matches. Germline CDR1 is SGHNT and CDR2 is YENEEA. The length of the CDR3 is 15 residues. The DNA of the CDR3 is TGTGCCAGCAGCCCCATACTAGCGGGAGTTAATGAGCAGTTCTTC. Amino acid sequence: CASSPILAGVNEQFF.

This clonotype has a single count. This sequence joins TRBV5-6 and TRBJ1-2; D is undetermined. Trimming pared 4 bases from V and 2 bases from J, leaving 12 bases between. From germline, CDR1 is SGHDT and CDR2 YYEEEE. The CDR3 contains 14 residues. CDR3 protein: CASSPIGTNYGYTF. The CDR3, as DNA: TGTGCCAGCAGCCCGATAGGCACCAACTATGGCTACACCTTC. Using reference TRBV5-6 and TRBJ1-2 for the parts outside the CDR3, the full variable domain is DAGVTQSPTHLIKTRGQQVTLRCSPKSGHDTVSWYQQALGQGPQFIFQYYEEEERQRGNFPDRFSGHQFPNYSSELNVNALLLGDSALYLCASSPIGTNYGYTFGSGTRLTVV.

This clonotype was detected a few times. This rearrangement joins TRBV28 to TRBJ2-3; the D gene is possibly TRBD2 (5 bases). The CDR3 contains 16 residues. The V and J ends lost 3 bases and 5 bases respectively, with 18 bases between them. Germline V gene sequence: CDR1 MDHEN, CDR2 SYDVKM. The CDR3 spells CASSFRLLGVGDTQYF. The CDR3, as DNA: TGTGCCAGCAGTTTCCGTTTGTTGGGAGTCGGAGATACGCAGTATTTT.